This T cell receptor beta chain is drawn from a study of cytomegalovirus exposure and HLA in healthy donors. Study summary: Of the donors genotyped, several hundred in all, 75% to 85% fell in the Caucasian-associated ancestry cluster. Overall study findings and caveats: Immune exposure data for these donors was limited to CMV serostatus. Segments of the TCR beta V type were, in most cases, productive about 87% or about 30% of the time in an earlier analysis. Reportedly, a later analysis found an Asian-associated ancestry cluster had fewer N-insertions than the approximately 670-donor mean.

The V gene lost 5 bases and the J gene lost 3 bases, with 14 bases spanning the gap. Germline CDR1 reads PRHDT; CDR2 reads FYEKMQ (reference sequence). CDR3 length: 15 residues. Note on this clone: Its antigen is not identified.

Use of 60 Vbeta and 13 Jbeta primers characterized the PCR. Libraries were prepared by immunoSEQ multiplex PCR; TCRdb keeps only in-frame clonotypes and omits some of them. The table includes 100,000 to 150,000 clones, under 80% detected once. The chain uses TRBV13 and TRBJ2-1; a weak D match, TRBD2 (5 bases). This sequence was found in an older woman in good health and CMV-seropositive. The sequencing sample was made of PBMCs. The CDR3 sequence is CASSPKVGNYNEQFF. The CDR3 nucleotides read TGTGCCAGCAGCCCCAAAGTCGGGAACTACAATGAGCAGTTCTTC.